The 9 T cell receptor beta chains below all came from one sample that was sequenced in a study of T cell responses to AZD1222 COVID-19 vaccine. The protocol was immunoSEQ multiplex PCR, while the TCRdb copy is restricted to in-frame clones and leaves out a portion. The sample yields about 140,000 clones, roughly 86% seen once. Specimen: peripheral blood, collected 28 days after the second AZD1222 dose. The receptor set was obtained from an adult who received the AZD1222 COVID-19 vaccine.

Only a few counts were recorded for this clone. Here the CDR3 reads CAWSVGGTGHGYTF. CDR3 DNA: TGTGCCTGGAGTGTTGGAGGGACAGGGCATGGCTACACCTTC. The chain carries TRBV30 and TRBJ1-2; TRBD1 matches 9 bases. The germline CDR1 and CDR2 sequences are GTSNPN and SVGIG (reference sequence). The CDR3 sequence is 14 residues long. V shed 0 bases, J shed 6 bases, and the junction held 5 bases outside the gene matches.

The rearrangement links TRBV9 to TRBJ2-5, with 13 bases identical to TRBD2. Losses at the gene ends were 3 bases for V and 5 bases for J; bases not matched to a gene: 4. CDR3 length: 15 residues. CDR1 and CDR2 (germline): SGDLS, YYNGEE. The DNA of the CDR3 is TGTGCCAGCAGCGCGACGGGACTAGCGGGGGAGACCCAGTACTTC. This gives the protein CASSATGLAGETQYF.

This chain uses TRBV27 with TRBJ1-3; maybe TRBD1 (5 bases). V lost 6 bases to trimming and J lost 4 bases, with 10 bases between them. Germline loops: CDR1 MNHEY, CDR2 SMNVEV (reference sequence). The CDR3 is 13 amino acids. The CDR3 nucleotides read TGTGCCAGCAGCCTCGACAGAGGAAACACCATATATTTT. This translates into CASSLDRGNTIYF.

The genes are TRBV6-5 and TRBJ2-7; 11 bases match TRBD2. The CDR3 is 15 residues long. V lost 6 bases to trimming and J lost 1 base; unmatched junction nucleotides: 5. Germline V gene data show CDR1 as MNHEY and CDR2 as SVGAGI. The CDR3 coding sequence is TGTGCCAGCAGGCCGCCTAGCGGGGGGTCCTACGAGCAGTACTTC. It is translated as CASRPPSGGSYEQYF.

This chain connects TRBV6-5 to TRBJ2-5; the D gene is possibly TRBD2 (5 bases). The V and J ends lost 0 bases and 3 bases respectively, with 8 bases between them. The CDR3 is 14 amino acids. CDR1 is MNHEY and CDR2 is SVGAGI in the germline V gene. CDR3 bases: TGTGCCAGCAGTTACTCTAGCGTAAAAGAGACCCAGTACTTC. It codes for CASSYSSVKETQYF.

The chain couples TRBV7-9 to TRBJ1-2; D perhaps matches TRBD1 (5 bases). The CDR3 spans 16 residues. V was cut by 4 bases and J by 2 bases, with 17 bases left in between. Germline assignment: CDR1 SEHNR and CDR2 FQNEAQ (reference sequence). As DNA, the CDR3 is TGTGCCAGCAGCTCTGACCGGGACCCCCCCAACTATGGCTACACCTTC. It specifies CASSSDRDPPNYGYTF.

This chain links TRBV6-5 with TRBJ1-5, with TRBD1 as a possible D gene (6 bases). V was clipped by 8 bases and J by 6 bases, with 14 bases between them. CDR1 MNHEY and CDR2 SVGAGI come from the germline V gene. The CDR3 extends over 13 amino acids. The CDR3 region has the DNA TGTGCCAGCTACGGGACACCGGGTCAGCCCCAGCATTTT. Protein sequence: CASYGTPGQPQHF.

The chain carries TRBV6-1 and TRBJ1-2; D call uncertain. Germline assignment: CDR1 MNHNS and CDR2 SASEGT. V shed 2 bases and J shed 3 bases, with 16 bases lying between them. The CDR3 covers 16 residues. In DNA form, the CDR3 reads TGTGCCAGCAGTGAAATCTCCCGGGATTGGGACTATGGCTACACCTTC. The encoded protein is CASSEISRDWDYGYTF.

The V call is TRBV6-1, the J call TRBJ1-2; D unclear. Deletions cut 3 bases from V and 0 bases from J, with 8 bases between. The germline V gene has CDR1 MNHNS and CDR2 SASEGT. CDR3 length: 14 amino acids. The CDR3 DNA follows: TGTGCCAGCAGTGAGAGGGCGCCTAACTATGGCTACACCTTC. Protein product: CASSERAPNYGYTF.